These T cell receptor beta chains were read from a single sample in a study of blood T cell repertoires in COVID-19. Assay used: immunoSEQ multiplex PCR; TCRdb lists only in-frame clones, some missing. The sample contains 100,000 to 120,000 clones, 87% of which appear only once. The sequencing sample was made of peripheral blood. These receptors all come from a human donor in a cohort sampled during active COVID-19. Each CDR3 is given with its conserved first and last residue. The D gene is left open where the match is weak. Rows give clone size only sometimes, using once, few, many, or a class for an expanded clone.

V: TRBV3-1/TRBV3-2; J: TRBJ2-5; D: NA; size: NA; CDR3: CASSTPGETQYF; DNA: TGTGCCAGCAGCACTCCAGGGGAGACCCAGTACTTC
V: TRBV10-3; J: TRBJ2-7; D: TRBD2; size: NA; CDR3: CAISDTGLAGGPSSYEQYF; DNA: TGTGCCATCAGTGACACTGGACTAGCGGGAGGGCCTAGCTCCTACGAGCAGTACTTC
V: TRBV30; J: TRBJ1-3; D: NA; size: NA; CDR3: CGGQHSGNTIYF; DNA: TGTGGTGGGCAGCACTCTGGAAACACCATATATTTT
V: TRBV2; J: TRBJ2-1; D: NA; size: NA; CDR3: CATNVGQGVYNEQFF; DNA: TGTGCCACCAACGTCGGCCAGGGTGTATACAATGAGCAGTTCTTC
V: TRBV7-3; J: TRBJ1-1; D: NA; size: NA; CDR3: CASSLSPARGNTEAFF; DNA: TGTGCCAGCAGCTTATCCCCGGCCCGGGGGAACACTGAAGCTTTCTTT
V: TRBV5-1; J: TRBJ2-7; D: TRBD1; size: NA; CDR3: CASRRTGDEQYF; DNA: TGCGCCAGCAGAAGGACAGGGGACGAGCAGTACTTC
V: TRBV6-5; J: TRBJ2-1; D: TRBD2; size: NA; CDR3: CASSSTLAGGPNEQFF; DNA: TGTGCCAGCAGTTCCACGCTAGCGGGGGGCCCCAATGAGCAGTTCTTC
V: TRBV5-4; J: TRBJ2-5; D: TRBD2; size: NA; CDR3: CASSRLGLAGGDQETQYF; DNA: TGTGCCAGCAGCCGACTGGGACTAGCGGGAGGGGACCAAGAGACCCAGTACTTC
V: TRBV4-2; J: TRBJ2-7; D: NA; size: NA; CDR3: CASSPTSSPSEQYF; DNA: TGTGCCAGCAGCCCTACTAGCAGTCCCTCCGAGCAGTACTTC
V: TRBV19; J: TRBJ1-2; D: TRBD1; size: NA; CDR3: CASSPGTERINYGYTF; DNA: TGTGCCAGTAGCCCCGGGACAGAGAGAATAAACTATGGCTACACCTTC
V: TRBV29-1; J: TRBJ1-2; D: TRBD1; size: NA; CDR3: CSVEPDRGYGYTF; DNA: TGCAGCGTTGAACCGGACAGGGGGTATGGCTACACCTTC
V: TRBV7-9; J: TRBJ1-4; D: NA; size: NA; CDR3: CASSLRGGDPEKLFF; DNA: TGTGCCAGCAGCTTAAGGGGGGGGGACCCTGAAAAACTGTTTTTT
V: TRBV7-9; J: TRBJ2-7; D: TRBD1; size: NA; CDR3: CASSLGSGTGGYEQYF; DNA: TGTGCCAGCAGCTTAGGGTCCGGGACAGGGGGCTACGAGCAGTACTTC
V: TRBV2; J: TRBJ1-3; D: TRBD1; size: NA; CDR3: CASSVTFEGAAGNTIYF; DNA: TGTGCCAGCAGTGTCACTTTCGAGGGGGCGGCTGGAAACACCATATATTTT
V: TRBV5-5; J: TRBJ1-1; D: NA; size: once; CDR3: CASSLKGVRNTEAFF; DNA: TGTGCCAGCAGCTTGAAAGGGGTACGGAACACTGAAGCTTTCTTT
V: TRBV4-1; J: TRBJ2-2; D: NA; size: NA; CDR3: CASSRLGAGPGELFF; DNA: TGCGCCAGCAGCCGACTTGGGGCGGGGCCCGGGGAGCTGTTTTTT
V: TRBV6-5; J: TRBJ2-1; D: NA; size: NA; CDR3: CAILGGLLTYNEQFF; DNA: TGTGCCATCTTGGGGGGACTCCTTACCTACAATGAGCAGTTCTTC
V: TRBV2; J: TRBJ1-1; D: NA; size: NA; CDR3: CASSVIGMNTEAFF; DNA: TGTGCCAGCAGTGTTATCGGGATGAACACTGAAGCTTTCTTT
V: TRBV5-6; J: TRBJ2-1; D: TRBD2; size: NA; CDR3: CASSRGTSEQFF; DNA: TGTGCCAGCAGCCGGGGGACTAGTGAGCAGTTCTTC
V: TRBV4-3; J: TRBJ1-4; D: TRBD1; size: NA; CDR3: CASSQDKRGQGMFF; DNA: TGCGCCAGCAGCCAAGATAAAAGGGGACAGGGAATGTTTTTT
V: TRBV6-5; J: TRBJ1-4; D: NA; size: few; CDR3: CASRRGLSEKLFF; DNA: TGTGCCAGCCGTCGGGGATTGAGTGAAAAACTGTTTTTT
V: TRBV14; J: TRBJ2-7; D: TRBD1; size: NA; CDR3: CASSQETGTYEQYF; DNA: TGTGCCAGCAGCCAAGAGACAGGGACCTACGAGCAGTACTTC
V: TRBV6-5; J: TRBJ2-1; D: NA; size: NA; CDR3: CASGRGNEQFF; DNA: TGTGCCAGCGGCAGGGGCAATGAGCAGTTCTTC
V: TRBV28; J: TRBJ1-3; D: NA; size: NA; CDR3: CASTFSGNTIYF; DNA: TGTGCCAGCACCTTCAGTGGAAACACCATATATTTT
V: TRBV5-5; J: TRBJ2-7; D: NA; size: NA; CDR3: CASSKATGEYEQYF; DNA: TGTGCCAGCAGCAAAGCGACGGGGGAGTACGAGCAGTACTTC
V: TRBV9; J: TRBJ1-3; D: NA; size: NA; CDR3: CASSKDRAGNTIYF; DNA: TGTGCCAGCAGCAAAGACAGAGCCGGAAACACCATATATTTT
V: TRBV28; J: TRBJ2-2; D: TRBD1; size: once; CDR3: CASRGQGAYTGELFF; DNA: TGTGCCAGCAGAGGACAGGGGGCGTACACCGGGGAGCTGTTTTTT
V: TRBV6-1; J: TRBJ1-2; D: NA; size: NA; CDR3: CASSEAAGIGYTF; DNA: TGTGCCAGCAGTGAAGCTGCAGGGATCGGCTACACCTTC
V: TRBV10-1; J: TRBJ2-3; D: TRBD2; size: NA; CDR3: CASSASSGRNTDTQYF; DNA: TGCGCCAGCAGTGCGAGTAGCGGGAGGAACACAGATACGCAGTATTTT
V: TRBV27; J: TRBJ2-7; D: NA; size: NA; CDR3: CASSFYRDSGEQYF; DNA: TGTGCCAGCAGTTTTTACAGGGATTCGGGCGAGCAGTACTTC
V: TRBV28; J: TRBJ2-7; D: TRBD2; size: NA; CDR3: CASSFKAGGTYEQYF; DNA: TGTGCCAGCAGTTTTAAAGCGGGAGGGACCTACGAGCAGTACTTC
V: TRBV7-9; J: TRBJ1-5; D: NA; size: NA; CDR3: CASLEWGGHSNQPQHF; DNA: TGTGCCAGCCTCGAGTGGGGCGGTCATAGCAATCAGCCCCAGCATTTT
V: TRBV10-3; J: TRBJ1-6; D: NA; size: NA; CDR3: CAIRGGFSSYNSPLHF; DNA: TGTGCCATCAGGGGGGGTTTCAGCTCCTATAATTCACCCCTCCACTTT
V: TRBV5-1; J: TRBJ2-7; D: TRBD1; size: NA; CDR3: CASSLDSPIGQGIHEQYF; DNA: TGCGCCAGCAGCTTGGACAGTCCGATAGGACAGGGGATCCACGAGCAGTACTTC
V: TRBV11-3; J: TRBJ2-5; D: TRBD2; size: NA; CDR3: CASSLSGAQETQYF; DNA: TGTGCCAGCAGCCTTAGCGGGGCACAAGAGACCCAGTACTTC
V: TRBV5-1; J: TRBJ2-3; D: NA; size: NA; CDR3: CASGTGQKPSTDTQYF; DNA: TGCGCCAGCGGTACAGGACAGAAACCTAGCACAGATACGCAGTATTTT
V: TRBV12-3/TRBV12-4; J: TRBJ2-7; D: NA; size: NA; CDR3: CASNTRGSYEQYF; DNA: TGTGCCAGCAATACCAGAGGTAGCTACGAGCAGTACTTC
V: TRBV7-9; J: TRBJ1-1; D: NA; size: NA; CDR3: CASSQQVAEAFF; DNA: TGTGCCAGCAGCCAACAGGTTGCTGAAGCTTTCTTT
V: TRBV5-6; J: TRBJ2-3; D: NA; size: NA; CDR3: CASSFPRTGGLDTQYF; DNA: TGTGCCAGCAGTTTCCCGAGGACTGGCGGGCTCGATACGCAGTATTTT
V: TRBV21-1; J: TRBJ2-1; D: NA; size: once; CDR3: CASSPHSVAGGRNEQFF; DNA: TGTGCCAGCAGCCCTCATAGCGTAGCGGGGGGGCGGAATGAGCAGTTCTTC